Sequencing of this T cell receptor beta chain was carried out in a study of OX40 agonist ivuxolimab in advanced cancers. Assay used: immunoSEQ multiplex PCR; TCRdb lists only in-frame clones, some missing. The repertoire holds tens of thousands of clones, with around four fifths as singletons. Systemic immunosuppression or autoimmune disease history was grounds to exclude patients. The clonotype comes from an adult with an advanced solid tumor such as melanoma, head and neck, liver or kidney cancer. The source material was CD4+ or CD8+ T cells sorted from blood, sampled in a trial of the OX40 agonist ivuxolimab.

As DNA, the CDR3 is TGTGCCAGCTCACCACCAGGGGGAGGGCTTCTCAATCAGCCCCAGCATTTT. This gives the protein CASSPPGGGLLNQPQHF. This chain uses TRBV18 with TRBJ1-5; TRBD1 is a possible D gene (6 bases). Trimming removed 0 bases at V and 3 bases at J, with 15 bases between. CDR3 size: 17 residues. Looked up from germline, CDR1 is KGHSH and CDR2 is LQKENI.